The table lists the clone carrying this T cell receptor (beta chain) with a few counts. Its specificity is unknown. These data are taken from a study of response to subunit inactivated influenza vaccine. Overall study findings and caveats: Seasonal influenza vaccination, on each occasion, was suggested by the authors to recruit few new T cells.

MiXCR was run by TCRdb on the RT-PCR reads, yielding one entry per CDR3 protein. The sample holds about 520,000 distinct CDR3 sequences, 25% seen once. CDR3 length: 13 residues. V lost 4 bases, J lost 3 bases, and 6 bases lay in between. The germline V gene encodes CDR1 LGHNA and CDR2 YNFKEQ. This sequence joins TRBV4-2 and TRBJ2-2; D ambiguous. The source of this sequence is a man aged 50-59 years who received an inactivated influenza vaccine. This specimen consisted of CD4+ T cells sorted from PBMCs, obtained less than 6 days after vaccination. CDR3 bases: TGTGCCAGCAGCCCCTATGACACCGGGGAGCTGTTTTTT. It translates to CASSPYDTGELFF.